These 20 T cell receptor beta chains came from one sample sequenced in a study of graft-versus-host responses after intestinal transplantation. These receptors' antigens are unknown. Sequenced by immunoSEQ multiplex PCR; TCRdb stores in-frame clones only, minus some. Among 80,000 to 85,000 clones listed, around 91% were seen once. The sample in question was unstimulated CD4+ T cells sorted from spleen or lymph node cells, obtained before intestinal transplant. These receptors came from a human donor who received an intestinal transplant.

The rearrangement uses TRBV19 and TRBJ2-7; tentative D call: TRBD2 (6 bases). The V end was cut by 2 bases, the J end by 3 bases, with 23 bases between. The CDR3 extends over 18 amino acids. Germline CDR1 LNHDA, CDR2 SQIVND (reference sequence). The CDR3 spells CASSIRGGFGRSSYEQYF. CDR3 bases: TGTGCCAGTAGTATAAGAGGAGGGTTCGGACGTTCGAGCTACGAGCAGTACTTC.

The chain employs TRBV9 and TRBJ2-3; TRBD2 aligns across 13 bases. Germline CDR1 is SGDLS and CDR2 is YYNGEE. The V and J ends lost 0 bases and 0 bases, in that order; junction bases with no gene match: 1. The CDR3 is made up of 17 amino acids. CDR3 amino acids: CASSVELAGGSTDTQYF. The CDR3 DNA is TGTGCCAGCAGCGTAGAACTAGCGGGGGGGAGCACAGATACGCAGTATTTT.

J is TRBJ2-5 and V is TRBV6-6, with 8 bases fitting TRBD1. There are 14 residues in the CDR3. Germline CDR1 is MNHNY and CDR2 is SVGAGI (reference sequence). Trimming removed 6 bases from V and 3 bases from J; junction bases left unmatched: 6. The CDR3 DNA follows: TGTGCCAGCAGAACACCGGGACAGGAAGAGACCCAGTACTTC. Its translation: CASRTPGQEETQYF.

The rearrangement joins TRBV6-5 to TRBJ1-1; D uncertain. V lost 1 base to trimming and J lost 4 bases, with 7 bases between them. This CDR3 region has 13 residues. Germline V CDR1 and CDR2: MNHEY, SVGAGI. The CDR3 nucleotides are TGTGCCAGCAGTTACTTGACACTCACTGAAGCTTTCTTT. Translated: CASSYLTLTEAFF.

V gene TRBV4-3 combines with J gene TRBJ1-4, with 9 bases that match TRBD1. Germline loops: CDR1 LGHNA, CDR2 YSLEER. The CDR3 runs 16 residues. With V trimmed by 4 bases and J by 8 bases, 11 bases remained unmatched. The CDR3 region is CASSRGPGQGDEKLFF. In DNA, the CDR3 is TGCGCCAGCAGCCGCGGACCGGGACAGGGTGACGAAAAACTGTTTTTT.

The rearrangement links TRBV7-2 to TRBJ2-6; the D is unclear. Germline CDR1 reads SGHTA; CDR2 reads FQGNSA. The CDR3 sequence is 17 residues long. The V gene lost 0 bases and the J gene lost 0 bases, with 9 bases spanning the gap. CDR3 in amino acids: CASSLALTGSGANVLTF. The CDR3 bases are TGTGCCAGCAGCTTAGCGTTAACGGGCTCTGGGGCCAACGTCCTGACTTTC.

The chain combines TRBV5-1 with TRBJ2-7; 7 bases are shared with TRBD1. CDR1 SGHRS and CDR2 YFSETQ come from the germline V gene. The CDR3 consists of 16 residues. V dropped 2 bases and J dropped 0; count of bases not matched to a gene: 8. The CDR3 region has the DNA TGCGCCAGCAGCTTAAGGACAGGCCTTAGCTCCTACGAGCAGTACTTC. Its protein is CASSLRTGLSSYEQYF.

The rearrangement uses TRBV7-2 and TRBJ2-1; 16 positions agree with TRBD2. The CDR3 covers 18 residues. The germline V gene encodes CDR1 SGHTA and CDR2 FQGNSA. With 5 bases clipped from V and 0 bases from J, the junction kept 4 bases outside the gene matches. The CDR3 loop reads CASSRGLAGGFSYNEQFF. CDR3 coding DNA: TGTGCCAGCAGCAGGGGACTAGCGGGGGGGTTCTCCTACAATGAGCAGTTCTTC.

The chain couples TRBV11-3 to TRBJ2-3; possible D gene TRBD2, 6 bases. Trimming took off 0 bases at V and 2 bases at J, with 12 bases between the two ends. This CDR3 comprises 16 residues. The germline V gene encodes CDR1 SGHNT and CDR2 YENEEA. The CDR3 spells CASSLDQGGDTDTQYF. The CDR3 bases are TGTGCCAGCAGCTTAGATCAGGGCGGGGACACAGATACGCAGTATTTT. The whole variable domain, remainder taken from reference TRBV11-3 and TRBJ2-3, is EAGVVQSPRYKIIEKKQPVAFWCNPISGHNTLYWYLQNLGQGPELLIRYENEEAVDDSQLPKDRFSAERLKGVDSTLKIQPAELGDSAVYLCASSLDQGGDTDTQYFGPGTRLTVL.

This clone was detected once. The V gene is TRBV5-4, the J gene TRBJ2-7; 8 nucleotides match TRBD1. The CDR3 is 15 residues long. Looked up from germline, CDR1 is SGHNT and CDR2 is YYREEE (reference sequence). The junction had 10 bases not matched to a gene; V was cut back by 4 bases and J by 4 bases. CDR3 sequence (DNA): TGTGCCAGCAGCCGTCAACAGGGGGGAGCTTACGAGCAGTACTTC. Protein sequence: CASSRQQGGAYEQYF.

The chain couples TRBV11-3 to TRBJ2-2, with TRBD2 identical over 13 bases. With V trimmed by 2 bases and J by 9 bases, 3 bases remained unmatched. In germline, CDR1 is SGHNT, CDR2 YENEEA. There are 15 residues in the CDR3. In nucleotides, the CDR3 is TGTGCCAGCAGCTTAACTAGCGGGGGGGACCGGGAGCTGTTTTTT. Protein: CASSLTSGGDRELFF.

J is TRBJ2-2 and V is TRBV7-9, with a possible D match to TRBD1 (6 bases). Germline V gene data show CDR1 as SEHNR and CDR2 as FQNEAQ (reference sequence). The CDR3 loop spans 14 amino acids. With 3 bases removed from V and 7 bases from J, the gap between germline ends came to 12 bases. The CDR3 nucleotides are TGTGCCAGCAGCTTGTGGACAGAAGGCGGGGAGCTGTTTTTT. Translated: CASSLWTEGGELFF. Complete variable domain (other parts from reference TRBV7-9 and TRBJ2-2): DTGVSQNPRHKITKRGQNVTFRCDPISEHNRLYWYRQTLGQGPEFLTYFQNEAQLEKSRLLSDRFSAERPKGSFSTLEIQRTEQGDSAMYLCASSLWTEGGELFFGEGSRLTVL.

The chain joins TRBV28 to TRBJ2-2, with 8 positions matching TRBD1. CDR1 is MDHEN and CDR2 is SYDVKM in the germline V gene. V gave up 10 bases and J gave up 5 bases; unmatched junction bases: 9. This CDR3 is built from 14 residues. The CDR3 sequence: CATLQGALTGELFF. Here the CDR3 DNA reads TGTGCCACCCTCCAGGGGGCCCTTACCGGGGAGCTGTTTTTT.

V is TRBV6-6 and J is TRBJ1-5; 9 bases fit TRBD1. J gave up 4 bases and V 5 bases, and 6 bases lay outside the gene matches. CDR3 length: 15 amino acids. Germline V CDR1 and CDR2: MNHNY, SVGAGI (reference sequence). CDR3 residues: CASSQRQGGNQPQHF. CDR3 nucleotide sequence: TGTGCCAGCAGTCAGCGACAGGGGGGGAATCAGCCCCAGCATTTT.

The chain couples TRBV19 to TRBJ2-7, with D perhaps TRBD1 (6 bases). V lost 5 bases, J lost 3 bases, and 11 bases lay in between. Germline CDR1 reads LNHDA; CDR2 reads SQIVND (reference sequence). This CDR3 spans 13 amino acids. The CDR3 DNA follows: TGTGCCAGTAGTGCAAAACAGGGCTACGAGCAGTACTTC. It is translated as CASSAKQGYEQYF.

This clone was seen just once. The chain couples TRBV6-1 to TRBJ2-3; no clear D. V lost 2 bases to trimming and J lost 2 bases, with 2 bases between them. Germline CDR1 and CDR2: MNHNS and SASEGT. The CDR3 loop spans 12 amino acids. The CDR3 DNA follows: TGTGCCAGCAGTGAATACACAGATACGCAGTATTTT. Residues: CASSEYTDTQYF.

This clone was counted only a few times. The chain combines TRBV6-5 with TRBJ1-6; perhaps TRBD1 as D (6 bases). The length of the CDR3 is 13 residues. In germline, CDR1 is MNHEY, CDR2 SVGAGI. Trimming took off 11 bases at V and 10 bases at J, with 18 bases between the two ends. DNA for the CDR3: TGTGCCTCCGGAAGGGGGTTGGGGTCACCCCTCCACTTT. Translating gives CASGRGLGSPLHF.

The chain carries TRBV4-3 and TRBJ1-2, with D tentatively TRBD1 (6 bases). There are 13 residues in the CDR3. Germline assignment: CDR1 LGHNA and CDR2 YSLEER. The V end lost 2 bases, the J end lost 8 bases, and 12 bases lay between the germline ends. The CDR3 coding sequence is TGCGCCAGCAGCCAATCCACAGGGCTAGGCTACACCTTC. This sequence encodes CASSQSTGLGYTF.

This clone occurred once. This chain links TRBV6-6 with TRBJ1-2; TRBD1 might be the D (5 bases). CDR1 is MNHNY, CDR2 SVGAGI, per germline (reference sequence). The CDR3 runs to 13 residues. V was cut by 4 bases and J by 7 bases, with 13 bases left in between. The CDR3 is CASSSQGLSGYTF. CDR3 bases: TGTGCCAGCAGTTCCCAGGGTTTGTCTGGCTACACCTTC.

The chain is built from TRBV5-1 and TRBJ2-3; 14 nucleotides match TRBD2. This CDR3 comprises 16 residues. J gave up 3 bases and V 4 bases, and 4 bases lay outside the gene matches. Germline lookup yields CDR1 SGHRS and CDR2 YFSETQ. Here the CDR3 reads CASSPGLAGETDTQYF. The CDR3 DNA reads TGCGCCAGCAGCCCGGGACTAGCGGGGGAAACAGATACGCAGTATTTT.